A single sample is the source of the 25 T cell receptor beta chains below, sequenced in a study of T cell responses to AZD1222 COVID-19 vaccine. Some clones are missing from TCRdb's copy, which holds only in-frame ones; the method was immunoSEQ multiplex PCR. The sample lists about 170,000 clones; over 75% were seen once. The source was peripheral blood, collected on day 0 of AZD1222 vaccination. The receptors originated from an adult in good health.

The rearrangement joins TRBV5-5 to TRBJ1-5; D call uncertain. Between the trimmed V and J ends, which lost 0 bases and 3 bases, there was a span of 10 bases. Germline values: CDR1 SGHKS, CDR2 YYEKEE (reference sequence). This CDR3 comprises 15 residues. The chain's CDR3 is CASSLALQFNQPQHF. The DNA of the CDR3 is TGTGCCAGCAGCTTGGCCTTACAGTTCAATCAGCCCCAGCATTTT.

This clone has just one count. The V and J genes are TRBV7-2 and TRBJ2-5; TRBD1 aligns across 8 bases. V shed 3 bases, J shed 5 bases, and the junction held 8 bases outside the gene matches. The V gene's germline CDR1 is SGHTA and CDR2 FQGNSA. The CDR3 length is 15 residues. The CDR3 DNA reads TGTGCCAGCAGCTTTTCCCAGGGGGCGTGGGAGACCCAGTACTTC. Its translation: CASSFSQGAWETQYF.

The V and J genes are TRBV30 and TRBJ1-6, with D perhaps TRBD1 (6 bases). Germline loops: CDR1 GTSNPN, CDR2 SVGIG (reference sequence). CDR3 length equals 13 residues. The V end lost 7 bases, the J end lost 4 bases, and 11 bases lay between the germline ends. The chain's CDR3 is CASGTQYNSPLHF. CDR3 DNA: TGTGCCTCGGGGACACAGTATAATTCACCCCTCCACTTT.

The DNA for the CDR3 is TGCGCCAGCAGCCGATCAATCTTCTACGAGCAGTACTTC. Translated: CASSRSIFYEQYF. This chain uses TRBV4-3 with TRBJ2-7; no clear D. The V end was cut by 4 bases, the J end by 3 bases, with 10 bases between. Germline V CDR1 and CDR2: LGHNA, YSLEER. The CDR3 sequence is 13 residues long.

This clone is a singleton in its sample. This chain links TRBV5-1 with TRBJ2-1, with D hard to call. CDR1 and CDR2 from the germline V gene are SGHRS and YFSETQ. Trimming pared 0 bases from V and 6 bases from J, leaving 4 bases between. This CDR3 region has 12 residues. The chain's CDR3 is CASSLALNEQFF. The CDR3 nucleotides read TGCGCCAGCAGCTTGGCGCTCAATGAGCAGTTCTTC.

V usage is TRBV6-5 and J usage is TRBJ1-3; 7 bases agree with TRBD1. Looked up from germline, CDR1 is MNHEY and CDR2 is SVGAGI. The CDR3 is 15 residues long. V lost 6 bases and J lost 1; bases outside the gene matches: 6. The DNA for the CDR3 is TGTGCCAGCAGGGGAGGGGGCGCGTCTGGAAACACCATATATTTT. Residues: CASRGGGASGNTIYF.

The V call is TRBV9, the J call TRBJ2-5; D gene unclear. Germline assignment: CDR1 SGDLS and CDR2 YYNGEE. V lost 0 bases to trimming and J lost 5 bases, with 11 bases between them. The CDR3 spans 14 residues. CDR3 bases: TGTGCCAGCAGCGTAGGAAGTTTGCAGGAGACCCAGTACTTC. Translated: CASSVGSLQETQYF. The full variable domain, in which reference TRBV9 and TRBJ2-5 provide the parts outside the CDR3, is DSGVTQTPKHLITATGQRVTLRCSPRSGDLSVYWYQQSLDQGLQFLIQYYNGEERAKGNILERFSAQQFPDLHSELNLSSLELGDSALYFCASSVGSLQETQYFGPGTRLLVL.

The chain combines TRBV7-5 with TRBJ2-1. TRBV7-5 is termed a pseudogene. This CDR3 spans 16 amino acids. The CDR3 is CARSLVRHHSYNEQFF. CDR3 sequence (DNA): TGTGCCAGAAGCTTAGTCCGCCACCACTCCTACAATGAGCAGTTCTTC.

This chain uses TRBV7-2 with TRBJ1-4; 8 bases map to TRBD1. There are 16 residues in the CDR3. Germline V gene data show CDR1 as SGHTA and CDR2 as FQGNSA. Trimming removed 5 bases from V and 0 bases from J; junction bases left unmatched: 5. The CDR3 reads CASSQTGGATNEKLFF. The CDR3 region has the DNA TGTGCCAGCAGCCAAACAGGGGGGGCAACTAATGAAAAACTGTTTTTT.

The V and J genes are TRBV5-6 and TRBJ2-1; 8 bases align to TRBD1. Germline CDR1 and CDR2: SGHDT and YYEEEE. This CDR3 spans 17 amino acids. V dropped 4 bases and J dropped 4; count of bases not matched to a gene: 13. CDR3 sequence: CASSNGQGVAVYNEQFF. CDR3 DNA sequence: TGTGCCAGCAGCAACGGACAGGGTGTGGCGGTATACAATGAGCAGTTCTTC.

The V call is TRBV6-5, the J call TRBJ2-1; 7 bases are shared with TRBD2. V was clipped by 8 bases and J by 5 bases; unmatched bases: 9. Germline-derived CDR1 and CDR2 are MNHEY and SVGAGI. The CDR3 consists of 14 residues. The CDR3 spells CASAAGAGNNEQFF. As DNA, the CDR3 is TGTGCCAGCGCGGCGGGAGCCGGAAACAATGAGCAGTTCTTC.

The chain uses TRBV12-3 or TRBV12-4 and TRBJ1-1; D not resolved. CDR3 length equals 12 residues. V was clipped by 1 base and J by 11 bases, with 11 bases between them. The CDR3 sequence: CASSLDSLVAFF. CDR3 nucleotides: TGTGCCAGCAGTTTAGACTCTCTGGTGGCTTTCTTT.

The rearrangement links TRBV7-3 to TRBJ2-1; TRBD2 matches at 12 bases. This CDR3 comprises 16 residues. In germline, CDR1 is SGHTA, CDR2 FQGTGA. The V segment lost 5 bases and the J segment 0 bases; nucleotides outside the gene matches: 2. In DNA form, the CDR3 reads TGTGCCAGCAGCAAGACTAGCGGGAGCTCCTACAATGAGCAGTTCTTC. Its protein is CASSKTSGSSYNEQFF.

The chain has TRBV1 and TRBJ2-5. TRBV1 has pseudogene status. This CDR3 comprises 12 residues. CDR3 amino acids: CTSSQVDETQYF. CDR3 in DNA: TGCACCAGCAGCCAAGTGGATGAGACCCAGTACTTC.

This chain joins TRBV5-6 and TRBJ2-3, with 8 bases matching TRBD2. V lost 4 bases and J lost 6; bases outside the gene matches: 4. This CDR3 is 13 amino acids long. Germline CDR1 is SGHDT and CDR2 is YYEEEE. CDR3 nucleotides: TGTGCCAGCAGCGCGGGGGGAGGTGATACGCAGTATTTT. Translation gives CASSAGGGDTQYF. The complete variable domain, with remaining parts taken from reference TRBV5-6 and TRBJ2-3, reads DAGVTQSPTHLIKTRGQQVTLRCSPKSGHDTVSWYQQALGQGPQFIFQYYEEEERQRGNFPDRFSGHQFPNYSSELNVNALLLGDSALYLCASSAGGGDTQYFGPGTRLTVL.

The chain carries TRBV27 and TRBJ2-3, with TRBD2 matching 12 bases. V was clipped by 10 bases and J by 2 bases; unmatched bases: 4. The germline V gene has CDR1 MNHEY and CDR2 SMNVEV (reference sequence). The CDR3 runs 14 residues. The CDR3 nucleotides read TGTGCCACCGGACTAGCGGGGTTCACAGATACGCAGTATTTT. Protein: CATGLAGFTDTQYF.

The rearrangement links TRBV19 to TRBJ1-5; tentative D call: TRBD1 (5 bases). Germline V gives CDR1 LNHDA, CDR2 SQIVND (reference sequence). V lost 3 bases and J lost 7, with 10 bases in between. The CDR3 has 13 residues. DNA for the CDR3: TGTGCCAGTAGTATGCAGGGTCTGCAGCCCCAGCATTTT. Protein sequence: CASSMQGLQPQHF.

This chain links TRBV21-1 with TRBJ1-2; TRBD1 is the table's D call, not checked against the DNA. TRBV21-1 is assigned pseudogene status. The CDR3 is made up of 16 amino acids. CDR3 bases: TGTGCCAGCAGCAAAGCAAAGGCAGGGTTGCGCTATGGCTACACCTTC. Translated, it gives CASSKAKAGLRYGYTF.

The rearrangement uses TRBV27 and TRBJ1-3, with 8 bases that match TRBD1. Germline V gene sequence: CDR1 MNHEY, CDR2 SMNVEV (reference sequence). The V segment lost 4 bases and the J segment 0 bases; nucleotides outside the gene matches: 8. This CDR3 comprises 17 residues. CDR3 sequence reads: CASSSLGQGRSGNTIYF. In nucleotides, the CDR3 is TGTGCCAGCAGTTCGCTAGGACAGGGCCGCTCTGGAAACACCATATATTTT.

The chain recombines TRBV28 with TRBJ2-2; D might be TRBD2 (6 bases). The CDR3 loop spans 15 amino acids. V was trimmed by 6 bases and J by 2 bases, leaving 13 bases between them. Germline-derived CDR1 and CDR2 are MDHEN and SYDVKM. The CDR3 DNA is TGTGCCAGCAGCAGCAGGACTATTAACACCGGGGAGCTGTTTTTT. This sequence encodes CASSSRTINTGELFF. Complete variable domain (other parts from reference TRBV28 and TRBJ2-2): DVKVTQSSRYLVKRTGEKVFLECVQDMDHENMFWYRQDPGLGLRLIYFSYDVKMKEKGDIPEGYSVSREKKERFSLILESASTNQTSMYLCASSSRTINTGELFFGEGSRLTVL.

CDR3 DNA sequence: TGTGCCATCAGTGGGACATCCCCTACATATGATGGCTACACCTTC. Residues: CAISGTSPTYDGYTF. V usage is TRBV10-3 and J usage is TRBJ1-2, with D tentatively TRBD1 (5 bases). The CDR3 is 15 amino acids. V dropped 4 bases and J dropped 6 bases, with 18 bases sitting between them. Germline V gives CDR1 ENHRY, CDR2 SYGVKD.

V gene TRBV7-3 combines with J gene TRBJ2-7, with unresolved D. Per the germline V gene, CDR1 is SGHTA and CDR2 is FQGTGA. The CDR3 consists of 12 residues. Trimming removed 4 bases at V and 2 bases at J, with 6 bases between. CDR3: CASSSRAYEQYF. The CDR3, as DNA: TGTGCCAGCAGCTCTCGGGCCTACGAGCAGTACTTC.

V and J are TRBV9 and TRBJ2-1; a possible D gene is TRBD2 (5 bases). Germline values: CDR1 SGDLS, CDR2 YYNGEE. Trimming stripped 3 bases from V and 8 bases from J, with 9 bases between. CDR3 size: 12 residues. The CDR3 loop is CASSGPADEQFF. CDR3 nucleotide sequence: TGTGCCAGCAGCGGCCCAGCGGATGAGCAGTTCTTC.

The chain recombines TRBV5-4 with TRBJ2-1; D is ambiguous. The CDR3 contains 12 residues. The germline V gene has CDR1 SGHNT and CDR2 YYREEE (reference sequence). V lost 4 bases and J lost 1, with 3 bases in between. The CDR3 region has the DNA TGTGCCAGCAGCCCGTCCTACAATGAGCAGTTCTTC. This translates into CASSPSYNEQFF.

The gene calls are TRBV6-6 and TRBJ2-2, with D possibly being TRBD2 (7 bases). CDR3 length equals 15 residues. CDR1 is MNHNY and CDR2 is SVGAGI in the germline V gene (reference sequence). The V end lost 5 bases, the J end lost 4 bases, and 14 bases lay between the germline ends. Here the CDR3 DNA reads TGTGCCAGCAGTCACCGGGGGGCAGGCACCGGGGAGCTGTTTTTT. Its protein is CASSHRGAGTGELFF.